This is a list of T cell receptor beta chains from one sample in a study of blood T cell repertoires in COVID-19. Libraries were prepared by immunoSEQ multiplex PCR; TCRdb keeps only in-frame clonotypes and omits some of them. This table has approximately 250,000 clones, 85% to 90% appearing once. The sample comprised peripheral blood. These receptors all come from a man aged 18 to 29 with active or convalescent COVID-19. The CDR3 runs from the conserved cysteine through the conserved F or W. Each record gives: CDR3 length, D gene, J gene, clone size, V gene, CDR3 protein, CDR3 DNA. A D gene is named only where the DNA matches it firmly. Some rows have no size entry. The others give once, few or many, or a class for an expanded clone.

len: 15; d_gene: TRBD1; j_gene: TRBJ1-5; abundance: NA; v_gene: TRBV28; CDR3aa: CASSYHRGTNQPQHF; CDR3nt: TGTGCCAGCAGTTATCACAGGGGGACCAATCAGCCCCAGCATTTT
len: 11; d_gene: TRBD2; j_gene: TRBJ2-1; abundance: NA; v_gene: TRBV7-9; CDR3aa: CASERDVEQFF; CDR3nt: TGTGCCAGCGAGCGGGACGTTGAGCAGTTCTTC
len: 15; d_gene: TRBD1; j_gene: TRBJ2-7; abundance: NA; v_gene: TRBV14; CDR3aa: CASSQYVGQAYEQYF; CDR3nt: TGTGCCAGCAGCCAATACGTGGGACAGGCCTACGAGCAGTACTTC
len: 13; d_gene: NA; j_gene: TRBJ1-2; abundance: once; v_gene: TRBV6-5; CDR3aa: CASSFDRNYGYTF; CDR3nt: TGTGCCAGCAGTTTCGACAGGAACTATGGCTACACCTTC
len: 13; d_gene: NA; j_gene: TRBJ1-2; abundance: NA; v_gene: TRBV25-1; CDR3aa: CASSPPTNYGYTF; CDR3nt: TGTGCCAGCAGTCCACCTACTAACTATGGCTACACCTTC
len: 15; d_gene: TRBD1; j_gene: TRBJ2-3; abundance: NA; v_gene: TRBV19; CDR3aa: CASNQGDRGLATQYF; CDR3nt: TGTGCCAGTAATCAGGGGGACAGGGGGCTCGCTACGCAGTATTTT
len: 11; d_gene: NA; j_gene: TRBJ2-7; abundance: NA; v_gene: TRBV20-1; CDR3aa: CSAITLAMEYF; CDR3nt: TGCAGTGCTATTACCTTAGCTATGGAGTACTTC
len: 15; d_gene: TRBD1; j_gene: TRBJ1-1; abundance: few; v_gene: TRBV29-1; CDR3aa: CSVEGQGAGVTEAFF; CDR3nt: TGCAGCGTCGAGGGCCAGGGGGCTGGGGTCACTGAAGCTTTCTTT
len: 18; d_gene: TRBD2; j_gene: TRBJ2-1; abundance: few; v_gene: TRBV7-9; CDR3aa: CASSPRTSGQNSYNEQFF; CDR3nt: TGTGCCAGCAGCCCCCGGACTAGCGGACAAAACTCCTACAATGAGCAGTTCTTC
len: 18; d_gene: TRBD2; j_gene: TRBJ2-7; abundance: NA; v_gene: TRBV4-2; CDR3aa: CASSQDYSGRGGSYEQYF; CDR3nt: TGTGCCAGCAGCCAAGATTATAGCGGGAGAGGGGGCTCCTACGAGCAGTACTTC
len: 14; d_gene: NA; j_gene: TRBJ1-1; abundance: NA; v_gene: TRBV7-3; CDR3aa: CASSRGGEDTEAFF; CDR3nt: TGTGCCAGCAGCAGGGGAGGGGAGGACACTGAAGCTTTCTTT
len: 12; d_gene: TRBD1; j_gene: TRBJ1-5; abundance: once; v_gene: TRBV12-3/TRBV12-4; CDR3aa: CASRTGGQPQHF; CDR3nt: TGTGCCAGCAGAACAGGGGGGCAGCCCCAGCATTTT
len: 18; d_gene: NA; j_gene: TRBJ1-1; abundance: NA; v_gene: TRBV25-1; CDR3aa: CASSELGGVGRMNTEAFF; CDR3nt: TGTGCCAGCAGTGAATTGGGGGGAGTAGGGAGAATGAACACTGAAGCTTTCTTT
len: 16; d_gene: NA; j_gene: TRBJ2-3; abundance: once; v_gene: TRBV29-1; CDR3aa: CSAKRGHRSSTDTQYF; CDR3nt: TGCAGCGCCAAGAGGGGACACCGGAGTAGCACAGATACGCAGTATTTT
len: 14; d_gene: NA; j_gene: TRBJ1-1; abundance: NA; v_gene: TRBV5-1; CDR3aa: CASSWGGENTEAFF; CDR3nt: TGCGCCAGCAGTTGGGGGGGCGAGAACACTGAAGCTTTCTTT
len: 13; d_gene: NA; j_gene: TRBJ1-2; abundance: NA; v_gene: TRBV18; CDR3aa: CASSLETFYGYTF; CDR3nt: TGTGCCAGCTCACTGGAGACCTTCTATGGCTACACCTTC
len: 13; d_gene: NA; j_gene: TRBJ1-1; abundance: few; v_gene: TRBV3-1/TRBV3-2; CDR3aa: CASSPEGDTEAFF; CDR3nt: TGTGCCAGCAGTCCTGAGGGGGACACTGAAGCTTTCTTT
len: 18; d_gene: TRBD2; j_gene: TRBJ2-1; abundance: NA; v_gene: TRBV19; CDR3aa: CASSPRVGAGGQYNEQFF; CDR3nt: TGTGCCAGTAGTCCACGAGTAGGCGCGGGGGGGCAGTACAATGAGCAGTTCTTC
len: 14; d_gene: NA; j_gene: TRBJ2-5; abundance: NA; v_gene: TRBV28; CDR3aa: CASRPVGPLETQYF; CDR3nt: TGTGCCAGCAGGCCCGTGGGGCCCCTGGAGACCCAGTACTTC
len: 14; d_gene: NA; j_gene: TRBJ1-1; abundance: NA; v_gene: TRBV11-3; CDR3aa: CASSFNRANTEAFF; CDR3nt: TGTGCCAGCAGCTTCAACAGGGCCAACACTGAAGCTTTCTTT
len: 12; d_gene: NA; j_gene: TRBJ2-1; abundance: NA; v_gene: TRBV29-1; CDR3aa: CSVAPGVDEQFF; CDR3nt: TGCAGCGTTGCCCCCGGAGTCGATGAGCAGTTCTTC
len: 15; d_gene: TRBD1; j_gene: TRBJ1-4; abundance: NA; v_gene: TRBV28; CDR3aa: CASSPPGQGNEKLFF; CDR3nt: TGTGCCAGCAGTCCTCCGGGACAGGGTAATGAAAAACTGTTTTTT
len: 13; d_gene: TRBD1; j_gene: TRBJ2-1; abundance: NA; v_gene: TRBV28; CDR3aa: CASSRTGGNEQFF; CDR3nt: TGTGCCAGCAGTAGGACAGGGGGAAATGAGCAGTTCTTC
len: 12; d_gene: NA; j_gene: TRBJ1-1; abundance: NA; v_gene: TRBV6-6; CDR3aa: CASSYTGGGAFF; CDR3nt: TGTGCCAGCAGTTACACCGGAGGTGGTGCTTTCTTT
len: 14; d_gene: NA; j_gene: TRBJ2-7; abundance: NA; v_gene: TRBV27; CDR3aa: CASATNWPSYEQYF; CDR3nt: TGTGCCAGCGCCACGAATTGGCCCTCCTACGAGCAGTACTTC
len: 16; d_gene: TRBD1; j_gene: TRBJ1-1; abundance: NA; v_gene: TRBV6-6; CDR3aa: CASTPSGTAGNTEAFF; CDR3nt: TGTGCCAGCACACCGTCCGGGACAGCGGGGAACACTGAAGCTTTCTTT
len: 15; d_gene: NA; j_gene: TRBJ2-4; abundance: NA; v_gene: TRBV7-2; CDR3aa: CASSLGGSNKNIQYF; CDR3nt: TGTGCCAGCAGCTTAGGAGGTTCTAACAAAAACATTCAGTACTTC
len: 15; d_gene: NA; j_gene: TRBJ2-7; abundance: NA; v_gene: TRBV9; CDR3aa: CASSVGRQSSYEQYF; CDR3nt: TGTGCCAGCAGCGTAGGCAGGCAAAGCTCCTACGAGCAGTACTTC
len: 14; d_gene: NA; j_gene: TRBJ1-3; abundance: NA; v_gene: TRBV14; CDR3aa: CASSPGGFGNTIYF; CDR3nt: TGTGCCAGCAGCCCCGGCGGGTTCGGAAACACCATATATTTT
len: 16; d_gene: TRBD2; j_gene: TRBJ2-7; abundance: NA; v_gene: TRBV4-3; CDR3aa: CASSQQTSGRGYEQYF; CDR3nt: TGCGCCAGCAGCCAGCAAACTAGCGGGAGGGGATACGAGCAGTACTTC
len: 14; d_gene: NA; j_gene: TRBJ2-3; abundance: NA; v_gene: TRBV3-1/TRBV3-2; CDR3aa: CASSPTGNADTQYF; CDR3nt: TGTGCCAGCAGCCCCACAGGGAACGCAGATACGCAGTATTTT
len: 11; d_gene: NA; j_gene: TRBJ2-7; abundance: NA; v_gene: TRBV9; CDR3aa: CAINLGAGQYF; CDR3nt: TGTGCCATCAACTTGGGTGCGGGGCAGTACTTC